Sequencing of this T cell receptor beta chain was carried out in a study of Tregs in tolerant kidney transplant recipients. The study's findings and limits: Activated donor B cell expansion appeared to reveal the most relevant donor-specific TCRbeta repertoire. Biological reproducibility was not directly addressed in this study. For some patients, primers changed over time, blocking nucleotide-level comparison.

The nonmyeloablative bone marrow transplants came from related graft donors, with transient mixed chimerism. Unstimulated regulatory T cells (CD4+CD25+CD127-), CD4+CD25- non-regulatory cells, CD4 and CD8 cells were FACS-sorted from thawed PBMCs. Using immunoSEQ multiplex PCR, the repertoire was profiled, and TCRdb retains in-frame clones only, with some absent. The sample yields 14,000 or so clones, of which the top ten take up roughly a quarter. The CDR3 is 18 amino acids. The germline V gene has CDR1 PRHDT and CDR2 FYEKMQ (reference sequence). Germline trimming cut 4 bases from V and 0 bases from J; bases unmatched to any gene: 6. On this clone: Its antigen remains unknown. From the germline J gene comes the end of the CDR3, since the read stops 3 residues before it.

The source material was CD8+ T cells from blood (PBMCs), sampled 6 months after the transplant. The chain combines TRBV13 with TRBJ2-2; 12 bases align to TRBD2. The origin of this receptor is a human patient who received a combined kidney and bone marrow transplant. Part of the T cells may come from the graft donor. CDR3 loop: CASSSLLAGGTNTGELFF. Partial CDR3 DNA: TGTGCCAGCAGCTCCCTCCTAGCGGGGGGGACGAACACCGGGGAG.